This T cell receptor beta chain was observed in a study of cytomegalovirus exposure and HLA in healthy donors. Study-level information: Out of 150 million to 200 million T cells, an earlier analysis found fewer than 140 million unique TCR beta sequences in total. Study results and caveats: In a later analysis, TCR beta V- and J-gene trimming was associated with a missense DCLRE1C variant.

As for the donors, each was a healthy bone marrow donor. The PCR was carried out with 60 Vbeta primers and 13 Jbeta primers. The protocol was immunoSEQ multiplex PCR, while the TCRdb copy is restricted to in-frame clones and leaves out a portion. This table has around 100,000 clones, 80% to 90% appearing once. The CDR3 is 15 amino acids. Trimming took 5 bases from V and 2 from J, leaving 13 bases between them. Germline V gene lookup returns CDR1 MDHEN and CDR2 SYDVKM. On this clone: Antigen: not known.

This receptor was taken from a man younger than 45 in good health and CMV-seropositive. Source material: PBMCs. The chain uses TRBV28 and TRBJ1-3; TRBD1 is a possible D gene (6 bases). The DNA for the CDR3 is TGTGCCAGCAGTCCCGGGGGGGCTCCTGGAAACACCATATATTTT. As protein: CASSPGGAPGNTIYF.